Listed below are T cell receptor beta chains from one sample, sequenced in a study of blood T cell repertoires in COVID-19. Measured with immunoSEQ multiplex PCR; TCRdb has only the in-frame clones, and not every one. This table holds approximately 120,000 clones, roughly 74% found once. Sequenced sample: peripheral blood. These receptors were taken from a man older than 75 with COVID-19, enrolled during active disease. Each CDR3 is given with its conserved first and last residue. The order of the fields is J gene, clone size, V gene, CDR3 protein. Clone size is given for some rows only: seen once, a few or many times, or a class if the clone is expanded.

TRBJ2-5,-,TRBV2,CASGRALQETQYF
TRBJ1-1,-,TRBV19,CASSIGGRLMNTEAFF
TRBJ1-1,-,TRBV5-1,CASSFRGVDTEAFF
TRBJ1-2,few,TRBV12-5,CASGLWGDGDGYTF
TRBJ2-5,-,TRBV2,CASSVQGVGETQYF
TRBJ2-7,-,TRBV28,CASSLAGDEQYF
TRBJ1-1,-,TRBV11-3,CASSLRGMNTEAFF
TRBJ1-2,-,TRBV18,CASSPVQGANYGYTF
TRBJ2-1,-,TRBV4-3,CASSPHRRGLAGGNEQFF
TRBJ2-1,-,TRBV4-3,CASSQELGTAGGNEQFF
TRBJ2-3,-,TRBV7-2,CASSLDGGSPYF
TRBJ1-5,-,TRBV23-1,CASSQSRTGGQPQHF
TRBJ1-1,-,TRBV6-5,CASSNLPMNTEAFF
TRBJ2-7,-,TRBV5-6,CASSVGLVASYEQYF
TRBJ2-6,once,TRBV19,CASSIWTGKVGTGANVLTF
TRBJ2-1,few,TRBV20-1,CSASSPLAGKGYEQFF
TRBJ2-4,-,TRBV7-9,CASSLEGQADIQYF
TRBJ2-5,-,TRBV13,CASSPWDFQETQYF
TRBJ1-5,-,TRBV7-2,CASSPKTGDNQPQHF
TRBJ2-5,-,TRBV6-2/TRBV6-3,CASSYSRDRGNQETQYF
TRBJ1-2,-,TRBV11-1,CASSFGQGGYGYTF
TRBJ2-7,-,TRBV5-1,CASSLGRVVDHEQYF
TRBJ2-3,-,TRBV27,CASSLLHSLAGTDTQYF
TRBJ2-7,once,TRBV6-2/TRBV6-3,CASSSVTGSVYSYEQYF
TRBJ1-2,-,TRBV2,CASRAADRLYGYTF
TRBJ1-6,-,TRBV6-2/TRBV6-3,CASSLTGGRTPLHF
TRBJ1-2,-,TRBV2,CASSAQKGGNYGYTF
TRBJ2-7,-,TRBV4-1,CASSQGRTGFGEQYF
TRBJ2-3,once,TRBV19,CASGITGERTDTQYF
TRBJ2-1,-,TRBV28,CASSPGLAGEGNEQFF
TRBJ2-3,-,TRBV29-1,CSLRSGGGADTQYF
TRBJ2-7,-,TRBV27,CASSLIGTGGEQYF
TRBJ2-7,-,TRBV18,CASSPGTSDYEQYF
TRBJ1-2,few,TRBV5-5,CASSTWTGTDGYTF
TRBJ1-1,-,TRBV7-9,CASTPPGGTEAFF
TRBJ1-1,-,TRBV11-2,CASSLVLQGGEAFF
TRBJ1-3,-,TRBV5-4,CASSGTGVRSGNTIYF
TRBJ2-7,-,TRBV7-8,CASSPGPTSGRPYEQYF
TRBJ2-6,-,TRBV6-5,CASRAGANVLTF
TRBJ1-3,-,TRBV5-6,CASSLTAQGHFSGNTIYF
TRBJ2-5,-,TRBV24-1,CATSDQASAKETQYF
TRBJ1-1,-,TRBV10-3,CAISESDNGVSEAFF